The 5 T cell receptor beta chains presented below share a single source sample, sequenced in a study of T cells in localized non-small cell lung cancer. Libraries were prepared by immunoSEQ multiplex PCR; TCRdb keeps only in-frame clonotypes and omits some of them. Here the sample spans around 10,000 clones, nearly 50% being singletons. The specimen comprised lymph node tissue, sampled before any cancer treatment. The source of these receptors is a woman between 35 and 75 years old with stage II squamous cell lung carcinoma.

The chain carries TRBV14 and TRBJ2-7, with D tentatively TRBD1 (6 bases). Trimming cost V 4 bases and J 0 bases, with 13 bases left between them. CDR1 is SGHDN, CDR2 FVKESK, per germline. The CDR3 contains 15 residues. The CDR3 nucleotides read TGTGCCAGCAGCCTACCGGACAGAGTCTCCTACGAGCAGTACTTC. Amino acids: CASSLPDRVSYEQYF.

V and J are TRBV30 and TRBJ1-4; TRBD1 might be the D (5 bases). CDR1 is GTSNPN and CDR2 is SVGIG in the germline V gene (reference sequence). This CDR3 contains 15 residues. The ends were cut back, 0 bases at V and 6 bases at J, with 14 bases in the middle. The CDR3: CAWSVSAGSYEKLFF. The CDR3 nucleotides read TGTGCCTGGAGTGTATCCGCAGGGAGTTATGAAAAACTGTTTTTT.

The chain links TRBV11-3 to TRBJ2-5; D might be TRBD2 (6 bases). The V end lost 2 bases, the J end lost 5 bases, and 18 bases lay between the germline ends. This CDR3 is 16 amino acids long. Per germline, CDR1 SGHNT and CDR2 YENEEA. The CDR3 spells CASSLLAGPAGETQYF. CDR3 DNA: TGTGCCAGCAGCTTACTCGCGGGGCCGGCTGGGGAGACCCAGTACTTC.

V gene TRBV11-3 combines with J gene TRBJ2-2, with D possibly matching TRBD1 (7 bases). Looked up from germline, CDR1 is SGHNT and CDR2 is YENEEA. With 3 bases removed from V and 7 bases from J, the gap between germline ends came to 15 bases. The CDR3 runs to 15 residues. Here the CDR3 DNA reads TGTGCCAGCAGCTTGACAGGGTTGGGAGGCGGGGAGCTGTTTTTT. Amino acids: CASSLTGLGGGELFF.

This clone turned up a few times. J is TRBJ1-2 and V is TRBV6-7; maybe TRBD1 (6 bases). TRBV6-7 is placed among ORFs of uncertain function. The CDR3 is 13 amino acids. V dropped 7 bases and J dropped 3 bases, with 12 bases sitting between them. The CDR3 region is CASIAQGDYGYTF. For the CDR3, the DNA is TGTGCCAGCATCGCACAGGGAGACTATGGCTACACCTTC.